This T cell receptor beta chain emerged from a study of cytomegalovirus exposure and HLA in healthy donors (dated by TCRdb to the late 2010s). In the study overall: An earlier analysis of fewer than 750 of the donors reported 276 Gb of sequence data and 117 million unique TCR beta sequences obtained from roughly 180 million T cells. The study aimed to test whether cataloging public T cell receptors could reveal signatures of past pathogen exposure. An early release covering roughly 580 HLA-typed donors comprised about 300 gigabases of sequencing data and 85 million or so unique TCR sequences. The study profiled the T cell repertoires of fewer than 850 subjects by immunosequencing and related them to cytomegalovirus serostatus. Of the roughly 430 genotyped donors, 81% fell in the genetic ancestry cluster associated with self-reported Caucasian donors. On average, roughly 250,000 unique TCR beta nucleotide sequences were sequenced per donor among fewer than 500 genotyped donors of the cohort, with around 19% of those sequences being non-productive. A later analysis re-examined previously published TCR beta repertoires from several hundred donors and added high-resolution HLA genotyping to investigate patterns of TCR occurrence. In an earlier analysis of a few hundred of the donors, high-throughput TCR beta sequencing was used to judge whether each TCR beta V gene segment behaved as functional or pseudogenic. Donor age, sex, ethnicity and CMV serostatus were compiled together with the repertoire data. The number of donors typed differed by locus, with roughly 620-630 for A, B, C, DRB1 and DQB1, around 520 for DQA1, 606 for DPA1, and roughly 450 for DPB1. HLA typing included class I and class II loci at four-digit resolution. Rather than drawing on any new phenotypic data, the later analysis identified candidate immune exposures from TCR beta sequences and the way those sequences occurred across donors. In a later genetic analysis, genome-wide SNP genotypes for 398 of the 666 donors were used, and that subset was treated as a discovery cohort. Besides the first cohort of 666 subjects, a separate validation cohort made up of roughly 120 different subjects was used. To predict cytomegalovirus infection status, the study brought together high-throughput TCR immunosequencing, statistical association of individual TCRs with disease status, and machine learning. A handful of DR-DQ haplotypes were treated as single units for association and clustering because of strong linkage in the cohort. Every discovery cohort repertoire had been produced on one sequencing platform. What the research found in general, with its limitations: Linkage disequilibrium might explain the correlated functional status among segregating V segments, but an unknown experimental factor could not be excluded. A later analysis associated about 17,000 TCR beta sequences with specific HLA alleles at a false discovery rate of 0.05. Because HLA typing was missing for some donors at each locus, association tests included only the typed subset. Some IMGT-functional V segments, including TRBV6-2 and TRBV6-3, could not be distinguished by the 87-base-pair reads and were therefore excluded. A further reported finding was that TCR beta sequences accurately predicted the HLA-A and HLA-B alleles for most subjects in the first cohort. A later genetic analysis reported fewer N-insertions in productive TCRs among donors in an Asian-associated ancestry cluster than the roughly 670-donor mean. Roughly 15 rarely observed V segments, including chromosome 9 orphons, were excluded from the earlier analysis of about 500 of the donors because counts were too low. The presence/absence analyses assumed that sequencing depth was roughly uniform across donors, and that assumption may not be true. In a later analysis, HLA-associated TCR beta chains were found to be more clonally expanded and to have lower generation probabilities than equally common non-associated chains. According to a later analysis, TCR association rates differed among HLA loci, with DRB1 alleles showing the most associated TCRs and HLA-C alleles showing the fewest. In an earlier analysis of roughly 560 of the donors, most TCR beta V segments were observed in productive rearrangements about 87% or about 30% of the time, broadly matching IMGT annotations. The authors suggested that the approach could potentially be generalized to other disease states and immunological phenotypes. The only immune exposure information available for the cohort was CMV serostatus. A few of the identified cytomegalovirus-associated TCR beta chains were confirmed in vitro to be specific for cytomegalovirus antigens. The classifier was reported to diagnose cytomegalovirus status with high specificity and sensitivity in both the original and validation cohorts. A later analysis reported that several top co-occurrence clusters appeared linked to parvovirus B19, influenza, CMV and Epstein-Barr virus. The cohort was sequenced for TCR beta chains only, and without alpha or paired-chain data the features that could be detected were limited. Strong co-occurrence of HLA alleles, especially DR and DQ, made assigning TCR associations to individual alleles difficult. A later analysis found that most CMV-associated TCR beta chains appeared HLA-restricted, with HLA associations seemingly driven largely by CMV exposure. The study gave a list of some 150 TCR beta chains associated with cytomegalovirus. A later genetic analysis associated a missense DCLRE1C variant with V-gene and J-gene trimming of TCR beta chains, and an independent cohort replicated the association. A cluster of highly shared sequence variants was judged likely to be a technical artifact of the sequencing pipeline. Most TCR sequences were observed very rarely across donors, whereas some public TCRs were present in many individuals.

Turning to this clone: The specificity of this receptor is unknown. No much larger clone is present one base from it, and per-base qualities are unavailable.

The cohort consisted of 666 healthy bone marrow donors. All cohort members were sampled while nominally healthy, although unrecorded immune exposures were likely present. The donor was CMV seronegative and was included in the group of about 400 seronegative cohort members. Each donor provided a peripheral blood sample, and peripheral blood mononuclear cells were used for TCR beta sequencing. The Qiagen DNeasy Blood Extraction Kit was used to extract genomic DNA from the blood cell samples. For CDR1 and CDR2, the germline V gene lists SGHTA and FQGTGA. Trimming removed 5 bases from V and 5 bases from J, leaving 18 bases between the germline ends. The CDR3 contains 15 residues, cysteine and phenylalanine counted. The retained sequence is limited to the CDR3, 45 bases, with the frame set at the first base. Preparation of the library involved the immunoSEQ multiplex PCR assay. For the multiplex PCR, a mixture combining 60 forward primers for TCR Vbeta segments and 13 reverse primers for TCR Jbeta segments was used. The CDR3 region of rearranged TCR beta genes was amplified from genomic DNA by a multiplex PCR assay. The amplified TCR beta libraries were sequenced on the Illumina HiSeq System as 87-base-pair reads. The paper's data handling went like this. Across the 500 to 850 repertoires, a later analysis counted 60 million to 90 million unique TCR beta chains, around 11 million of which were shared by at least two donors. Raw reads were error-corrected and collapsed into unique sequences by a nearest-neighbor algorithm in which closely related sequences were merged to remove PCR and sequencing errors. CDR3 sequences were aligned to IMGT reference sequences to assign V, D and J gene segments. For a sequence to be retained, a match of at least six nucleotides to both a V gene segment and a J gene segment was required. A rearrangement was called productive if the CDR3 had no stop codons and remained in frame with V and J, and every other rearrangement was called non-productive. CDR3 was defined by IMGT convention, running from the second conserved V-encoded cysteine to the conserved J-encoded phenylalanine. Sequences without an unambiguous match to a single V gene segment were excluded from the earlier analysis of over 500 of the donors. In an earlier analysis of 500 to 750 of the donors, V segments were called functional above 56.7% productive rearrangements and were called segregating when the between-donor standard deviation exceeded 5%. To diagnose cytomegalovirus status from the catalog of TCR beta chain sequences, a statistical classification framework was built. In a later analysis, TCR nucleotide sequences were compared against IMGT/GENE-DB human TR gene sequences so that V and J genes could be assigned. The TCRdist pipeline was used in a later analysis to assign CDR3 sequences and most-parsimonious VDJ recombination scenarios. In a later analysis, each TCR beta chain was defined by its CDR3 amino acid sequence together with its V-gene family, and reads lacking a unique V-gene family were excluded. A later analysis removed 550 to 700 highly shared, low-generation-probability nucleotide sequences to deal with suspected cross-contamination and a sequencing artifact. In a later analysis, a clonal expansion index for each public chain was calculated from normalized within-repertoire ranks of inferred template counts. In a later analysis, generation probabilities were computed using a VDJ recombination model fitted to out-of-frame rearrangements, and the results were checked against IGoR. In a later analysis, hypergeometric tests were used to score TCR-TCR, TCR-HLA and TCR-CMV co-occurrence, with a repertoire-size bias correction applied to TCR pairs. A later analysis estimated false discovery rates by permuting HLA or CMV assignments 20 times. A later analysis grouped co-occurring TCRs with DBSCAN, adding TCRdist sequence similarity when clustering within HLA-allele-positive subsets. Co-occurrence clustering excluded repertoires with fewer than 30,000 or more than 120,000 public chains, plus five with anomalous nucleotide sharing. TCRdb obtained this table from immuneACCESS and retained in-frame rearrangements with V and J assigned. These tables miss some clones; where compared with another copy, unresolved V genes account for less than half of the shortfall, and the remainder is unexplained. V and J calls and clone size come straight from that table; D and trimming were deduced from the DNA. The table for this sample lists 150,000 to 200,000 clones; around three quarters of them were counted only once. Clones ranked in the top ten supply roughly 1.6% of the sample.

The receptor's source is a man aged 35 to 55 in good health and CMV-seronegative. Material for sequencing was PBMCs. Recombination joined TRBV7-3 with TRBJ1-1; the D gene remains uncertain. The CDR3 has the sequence CASSRSRRERTEAFF. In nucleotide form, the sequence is TGTGCCAGCAGCCGAAGTAGGAGGGAAAGGACTGAAGCTTTCTTT.